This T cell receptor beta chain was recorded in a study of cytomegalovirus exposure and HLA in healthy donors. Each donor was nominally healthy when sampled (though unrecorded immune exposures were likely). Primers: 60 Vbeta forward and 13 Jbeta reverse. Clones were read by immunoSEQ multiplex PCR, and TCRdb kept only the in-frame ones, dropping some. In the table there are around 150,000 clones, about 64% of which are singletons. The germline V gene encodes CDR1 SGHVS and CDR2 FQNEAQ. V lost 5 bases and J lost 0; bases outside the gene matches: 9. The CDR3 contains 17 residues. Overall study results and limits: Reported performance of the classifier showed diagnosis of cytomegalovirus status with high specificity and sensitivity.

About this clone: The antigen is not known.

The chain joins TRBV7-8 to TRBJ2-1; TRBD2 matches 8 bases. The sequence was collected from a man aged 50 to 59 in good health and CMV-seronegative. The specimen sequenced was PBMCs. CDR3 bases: TGTGCCAGCAGCACCAGTAGCGGGGCCGGCTCCTACAATGAGCAGTTCTTC. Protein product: CASSTSSGAGSYNEQFF.